This T cell receptor beta chain was found in a study of T cell responses to AZD1222 COVID-19 vaccine. The table came from immunoSEQ multiplex PCR; TCRdb's copy has only in-frame clones and leaves some out. The sample records some 100,000 clones, around 87% being singletons. CDR3 length equals 13 residues. The germline V gene has CDR1 SNHLY and CDR2 FYNNEI. Trimming left V 5 bases short and J 6 bases short, with 11 bases between. This TCR was recovered from an adult in good health. The material was peripheral blood, obtained on day 0 of AZD1222 vaccination. The chain joins TRBV2 to TRBJ2-1; no firm D call. The chain's CDR3 is CASSYNPGNEQFF. CDR3 bases: TGTGCCAGCAGTTACAATCCGGGCAATGAGCAGTTCTTC.